This TCR beta chain was identified during a study of blood T cell repertoires in COVID-19. Study overall: The origin of the acute and convalescent COVID-19 samples was the United States, Italy and Spain.

The repertoire was sequenced with immunoSEQ multiplex PCR; TCRdb's copy has only in-frame clones and lacks some. The sample gives approximately 100,000 clones, roughly 83% of which show up once; 15% to 20% is in the top ten. This clonotype was obtained from an older woman with acute or convalescent COVID-19. Sequencing was carried out using peripheral blood.

CDR3 sequence (DNA): TGTGCCGCCCGCACGGGACAGAACATGAACACTGAAGCTTTCTTT. This codes for CAARTGQNMNTEAFF. The V call is TRBV19, the J call TRBJ1-1; 7 nucleotides align to TRBD1. The V gene end was trimmed by 11 bases and the J gene end by 0 bases; junction bases not matched to a gene: 12. Germline CDR1 reads LNHDA; CDR2 reads SQIVND (reference sequence). This CDR3 region has 15 residues.